Detailed here is one T cell receptor (beta chain). Antigen: not known. PCR employed 60 Vbeta and 13 Jbeta primers. In the authors' methods: Unique TCR beta chains totaled some 80 million in a later count, with around 11 million of them shared. Some clones are missing from TCRdb's copy, which holds only in-frame ones; the method was immunoSEQ multiplex PCR. That table supplies the V and J calls and clone size; D and trimming were determined from the DNA. Among tens of thousands of clones listed, more than 80% were seen once. The source of the sample is a study of cytomegalovirus exposure and HLA in healthy donors. Overall study results and limits: Later analysis associated a missense DCLRE1C variant with TCR beta V- and J-gene trimming. In a later analysis, HLA-C alleles had the fewest associated TCRs, DRB1 alleles the most.

Germline CDR1 and CDR2: MNHNS and SASEGT. The CDR3 loop spans 16 amino acids. Trimming left V 2 bases short and J 8 bases short, with 19 bases between. Sequencing used PBMCs. This clonotype was obtained from a man between 18 and 29 years old in good health and CMV-seronegative. The V gene is TRBV6-1, the J gene TRBJ2-1; tentative D call: TRBD1 (6 bases). CDR3 amino acids: CASSENPGHSVDEQFF. CDR3 nucleotides: TGTGCCAGCAGTGAAAATCCGGGACACTCGGTCGATGAGCAGTTCTTC.